The next 24 T cell receptor beta chains were all read from a single sample in a study of vaccination and CD4 T cells after COVID-19. Cultured CD4+ T cell DNA was sequenced using the Oncomine TCR Beta short-read assay. TCRdb reprocessed the PCR reads with MiXCR, giving one entry per CDR3 protein. This sample has over 8,500 distinct CDR3 sequences, with 55% to 75% found just once. Stated treatment: roughly ten-day PBMC culture with coronavirus spike peptide pools or control peptides (ViraFEST assay). CD4+ T cells that came from the unexposed donor were collected before the COVID-19 pandemic (2011-2018). What these receptors recognize is not known. The sequenced sample consisted of CD4+ T cells from blood, cultured in vitro. The receptors were gathered from a human donor in good health.

The CDR3, as DNA: TGTGCCAGCAGTTACAGGTATGAGGGATGGCTCCCAAGGTCTGGGGCCAACGTCCTGACTTTC. Protein sequence: CASSYRYEGWLPRSGANVLTF. The genes are TRBV6-2 or TRBV6-3 and TRBJ2-6; a weak D match, TRBD2 (5 bases). Trimming removed 2 bases at V and 1 base at J, with 24 bases between. This CDR3 contains 21 residues. Germline V gene lookup returns CDR1 MNHEY and CDR2 SVGEGT.

This clonotype appeared once. The chain uses TRBV19 and TRBJ2-2; weak D call: TRBD2 (5 bases). Germline V lookup: CDR1 LNHDA, CDR2 SQIVND (reference sequence). The CDR3 has 15 amino acids. The ends were cut back, 3 bases at V and 6 bases at J, with 14 bases in the middle. The chain's CDR3 is CASSISSALAGELFF. The CDR3 DNA is TGTGCCAGTAGTATCAGTAGCGCTTTGGCCGGGGAGCTGTTTTTT.

This chain uses TRBV6-4 with TRBJ2-3; 9 bases align to TRBD1. This CDR3 has 16 amino acids. Germline V gene sequence: CDR1 MRHNA, CDR2 SNTAGT. With V trimmed by 0 bases and J by 0 bases, 1 base remained unmatched. For the CDR3, the DNA is TGTGCCAGCAGTGACTCGGGGACAGGGAGCACAGATACGCAGTATTTT. Translated: CASSDSGTGSTDTQYF.

The chain combines TRBV6-5 with TRBJ2-7; 13 bases are a match to TRBD2. V gave up 4 bases and J gave up 2 bases; unmatched junction bases: 2. CDR1 is MNHEY, CDR2 SVGAGI, per germline. The CDR3 contains 15 residues. CDR3 region: CASSWTSGSTYEQYF. For the CDR3, the DNA is TGTGCCAGCAGTTGGACTAGCGGGAGTACCTACGAGCAGTACTTC.

Only a few counts were recorded for this clonotype. The chain carries TRBV7-2 and TRBJ1-3; no definite D call. CDR1 is SGHTA, CDR2 FQGNSA, per germline. With 6 bases removed from V and 0 bases from J, the gap between germline ends came to 12 bases. CDR3 size: 15 residues. DNA for the CDR3: TGTGCCAGCAGTTTCAGCCCCTCCTCTGGAAACACCATATATTTT. This sequence encodes CASSFSPSSGNTIYF.

This clonotype was picked up a small number of times. V gene TRBV12-3 or TRBV12-4 combines with J gene TRBJ1-6; D not resolved. There are 13 residues in the CDR3. V was pared by 10 bases and J by 6 bases, with 13 bases between. The CDR3 DNA sequence: TGTGCCATCGCCCGGGAGGTTAATTCACCCCTCCACTTT. Its protein product is CAIAREVNSPLHF.

Remarks on this clonotype: The conserved phenylalanine or tryptophan is not found at the CDR3 terminus, so this likely reflects a read error. The chain has TRBV20-1 and TRBJ1-2; D possibly corresponds to TRBD1 (6 bases). The length of the CDR3 is 15 residues. Germline V lookup: CDR1 DFQATT, CDR2 SNEGSKA (reference sequence). Deletions cut 0 bases from V and 7 bases from J, with 18 bases between. CDR3 DNA sequence: TGCAGTGCTAGAGATGGGAACACAGGGATCGCTGGCTACACCCTC. Protein: CSARDGNTGIAGYTL.

The DNA for the CDR3 is TGTGCCCTCAGGACTTCAGGGGGAGAGACCCAGTACTTC. Its translation is CALRTSGGETQYF. The gene calls are TRBV30 and TRBJ2-5, with 7 nucleotides matching TRBD1. The V segment lost 8 bases and the J segment 4 bases; nucleotides outside the gene matches: 10. The CDR3 is 13 amino acids. Germline CDR1 and CDR2: GTSNPN and SVGIG (reference sequence).

The V call is TRBV2, the J call TRBJ1-5; D unresolved. The CDR3 has 13 amino acids. V gave up 3 bases and J gave up 3 bases, with 6 bases separating them. Germline assignment: CDR1 SNHLY and CDR2 FYNNEI. The CDR3 DNA follows: TGTGCCAGCAGTGAGCGGCTCAATCAGCCCCAGCATTTT. It translates to CASSERLNQPQHF.

The CDR3 is CAWSTTGDSPLHF. DNA for the CDR3: TGTGCCTGGAGTACCACAGGGGATTCACCCCTCCACTTT. This rearrangement joins TRBV30 to TRBJ1-6, with 7 bases lining up with TRBD1. There are 13 residues in the CDR3. Looked up from germline, CDR1 is GTSNPN and CDR2 is SVGIG (reference sequence). After removal of 2 bases from V and 8 bases from J, the junction contained 3 bases not matched to a gene.

CDR3 protein: CASSALRETQYF. The CDR3, as DNA: TGTGCCAGCAGTGCCCTACGGGAGACCCAGTACTTC. The V gene is TRBV12-3 or TRBV12-4, the J gene TRBJ2-5, with unresolved D. The V end was cut by 5 bases, the J end by 5 bases, with 9 bases between. This CDR3 comprises 12 residues.

The V call is TRBV5-6, the J call TRBJ2-5; D ambiguous. The CDR3 is made up of 12 amino acids. Trimming removed 1 base from V and 4 bases from J, with 5 bases in between. Looked up from germline, CDR1 is SGHDT and CDR2 is YYEEEE. The CDR3 loop is CASSLKGETQYF. DNA for the CDR3: TGTGCCAGCAGCTTGAAGGGAGAGACCCAGTACTTC.

The chain has TRBV20-1 and TRBJ2-1, with 13 positions matching TRBD2. Germline CDR1 and CDR2: DFQATT and SNEGSKA (reference sequence). V was clipped by 1 base and J by 8 bases; unmatched bases: 11. The CDR3 is 17 amino acids. The CDR3 sequence is CSARVLAGGHNRDEQFF. CDR3 bases: TGCAGTGCTAGAGTACTAGCGGGAGGGCATAACCGCGATGAGCAGTTCTTC.

The gene calls are TRBV20-1 and TRBJ2-2; either TRBD1 or TRBD2 may fit D (5 bases each). The CDR3 has 16 residues. The germline V and J ends were trimmed by 3 bases and 3 bases, with 17 bases remaining between them. The germline V gene encodes CDR1 DFQATT and CDR2 SNEGSKA (reference sequence). The CDR3 coding sequence is TGCAGTGCTAGCCGGGACGTCGCGTCGTACACCGGGGAGCTGTTTTTT. It codes for CSASRDVASYTGELFF.

The J gene is TRBJ1-1, the V gene TRBV10-2, with D unclear. The germline V gene encodes CDR1 WSHSY and CDR2 SAAADI. Trimming took off 6 bases at V and 4 bases at J, with 9 bases between the two ends. The CDR3 is 12 amino acids. CDR3 in amino acids: CASSGRVTEAFF. The CDR3 nucleotides read TGCGCCAGCAGCGGCCGGGTCACTGAAGCTTTCTTT.

The V gene is TRBV28, the J gene TRBJ1-2; TRBD1 aligns across 7 bases. V dropped 9 bases and J dropped 8; count of bases not matched to a gene: 12. Germline values: CDR1 MDHEN, CDR2 SYDVKM. The CDR3 length is 13 residues. As DNA, the CDR3 is TGTGCCAGTCTCGAGACAGGGTCGGGAGGCTACACCTTC. It specifies CASLETGSGGYTF.

The rearrangement joins TRBV18 to TRBJ2-5; D call uncertain. The CDR3 totals 16 residues. Trimming cost V 2 bases and J 2 bases, with 15 bases left between them. The germline gives CDR1 KGHSH, CDR2 LQKENI. The CDR3 DNA reads as TGTGCCAGCTCACCATTTCCAGGAGCCGTACAAGAGACCCAGTACTTC. It specifies CASSPFPGAVQETQYF.

CDR3 protein: CASSPRVPLSGNTIYF. As DNA, the CDR3 is TGTGCCAGCAGTCCGAGAGTCCCCCTCTCTGGAAACACCATATATTTT. The V and J genes are TRBV7-9 and TRBJ1-3; no clear D gene. Germline CDR1 and CDR2: SEHNR and FQNEAQ (reference sequence). CDR3 size: 16 residues. V shed 6 bases and J shed 0 bases, with 15 bases lying between them.

The gene calls are TRBV10-3 and TRBJ2-5; TRBD1 matches at 7 bases. The CDR3 sequence is 16 residues long. V lost 3 bases, J lost 3 bases, and 10 bases stayed unmatched. Germline loops: CDR1 ENHRY, CDR2 SYGVKD. CDR3 DNA sequence: TGTGCCATCAGTGAATTTGGAACAGGGGCTAAAGAGACCCAGTACTTC. This translates into CAISEFGTGAKETQYF.

This clonotype was seen a handful of times. This chain uses TRBV27 with TRBJ1-2; D gene ambiguous. V was pared by 7 bases and J by 2 bases, with 23 bases between. CDR1 and CDR2 from the germline V gene are MNHEY and SMNVEV (reference sequence). The CDR3 extends over 17 amino acids. The CDR3 coding sequence is TGTGCCAGCAAACGAGAGGCGGGGTTTACAACCAACTATGGCTACACCTTC. Its translation is CASKREAGFTTNYGYTF.

This clonotype was counted only a few times. Here the CDR3 reads CASSPGLALYTGELFF. For the CDR3, the DNA is TGCGCCAGCAGCCCGGGACTAGCCCTATACACCGGGGAGCTGTTTTTT. The V and J genes are TRBV4-1 and TRBJ2-2, with TRBD2 matching over 9 bases. Trimming cost V 4 bases and J 3 bases; bases outside gene matches: 6. The CDR3 length is 16 residues. Germline V lookup: CDR1 MGHRA, CDR2 YSYEKL.

The chain joins TRBV18 to TRBJ1-6, with D hard to call. With 2 bases removed from V and 0 bases from J, the gap between germline ends came to 14 bases. CDR3 length: 18 residues. Germline V gene data show CDR1 as KGHSH and CDR2 as LQKENI. The CDR3 here is CASSPVGAGTSYNSPLHF. DNA for the CDR3: TGTGCCAGCTCACCAGTCGGTGCCGGAACCTCCTATAATTCACCCCTCCACTTT.

The chain carries TRBV20-1 and TRBJ1-6; D is uncertain. CDR1 DFQATT and CDR2 SNEGSKA come from the germline V gene (reference sequence). This CDR3 is 15 amino acids long. V gave up 0 bases and J gave up 7 bases, with 13 bases separating them. The CDR3 loop reads CSARDDNLPNSPLHF. The CDR3 nucleotides are TGCAGTGCTAGAGATGACAACCTCCCAAATTCACCCCTCCACTTT.

This chain connects TRBV6-2 or TRBV6-3 to TRBJ1-1, with 10 bases fitting TRBD1. The CDR3 spans 15 residues. V lost 6 bases, J lost 5 bases, and 9 bases stayed unmatched. Germline V gives CDR1 MNHEY, CDR2 SVGEGT. In DNA form, the CDR3 reads TGTGCCAGCAGAATAATTCCGGGACAGGGGACTGAAGCTTTCTTT. It encodes CASRIIPGQGTEAFF.